The sequence of this T cell receptor (beta chain) was determined in a study of T cell responses to AZD1222 COVID-19 vaccine. Study-wide findings and caveats: Donors were chiefly white British, with a greater number of females, and clonal diversity was perhaps underestimated. Nearly half of spike-specific TCRs reportedly go after variant regions that carry no mutations. Just 6 or 7 people given AZD1222 tested seropositive at baseline. A rise in Spike-specific TCR breadth and depth followed two AZD1222 doses.

The CDR3 extends over 15 amino acids. V lost 8 bases, J lost 1 base, and 17 bases lay in between. Per the germline V gene, CDR1 is MDHEN and CDR2 is SYDVKM. A remark on this clone: Its antigen is still unknown.

Profiled with immunoSEQ multiplex PCR; TCRdb holds only in-frame clones, not every one. This table holds approximately 98,000 clones, around 84% found once. The source was peripheral blood, collected on day 0 of AZD1222 vaccination. The receptor comes from an adult in good health. The V call is TRBV28, the J call TRBJ2-5; D perhaps matches TRBD2 (6 bases). Here the CDR3 reads CASDSPSGGQETQYF. As DNA, the CDR3 is TGTGCCAGCGACTCCCCGTCCGGGGGCCAAGAGACCCAGTACTTC.